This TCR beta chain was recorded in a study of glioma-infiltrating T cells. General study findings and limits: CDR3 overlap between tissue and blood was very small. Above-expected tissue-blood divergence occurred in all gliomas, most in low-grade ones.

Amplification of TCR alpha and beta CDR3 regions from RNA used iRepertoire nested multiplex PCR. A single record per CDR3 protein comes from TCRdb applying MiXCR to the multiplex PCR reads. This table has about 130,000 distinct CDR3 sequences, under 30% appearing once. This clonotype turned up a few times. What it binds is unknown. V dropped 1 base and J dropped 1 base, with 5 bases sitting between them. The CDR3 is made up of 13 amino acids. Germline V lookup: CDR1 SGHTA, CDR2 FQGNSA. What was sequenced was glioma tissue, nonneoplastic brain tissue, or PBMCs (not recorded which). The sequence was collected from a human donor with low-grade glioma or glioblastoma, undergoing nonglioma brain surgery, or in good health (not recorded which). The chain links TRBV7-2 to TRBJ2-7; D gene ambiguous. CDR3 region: CASSLGASYEQYV. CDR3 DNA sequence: TGTGCCAGCAGCTTAGGGGCGTCCTACGAGCAGTACGTC.